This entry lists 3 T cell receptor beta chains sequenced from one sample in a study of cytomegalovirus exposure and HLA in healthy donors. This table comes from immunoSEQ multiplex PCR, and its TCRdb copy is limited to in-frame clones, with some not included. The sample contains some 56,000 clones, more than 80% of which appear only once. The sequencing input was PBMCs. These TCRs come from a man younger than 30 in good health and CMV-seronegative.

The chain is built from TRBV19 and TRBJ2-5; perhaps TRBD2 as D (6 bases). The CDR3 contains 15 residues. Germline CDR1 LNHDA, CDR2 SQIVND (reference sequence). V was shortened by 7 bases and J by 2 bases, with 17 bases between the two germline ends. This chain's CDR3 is CASKNRDGRQETQYF. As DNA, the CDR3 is TGTGCCAGTAAGAACCGGGACGGGAGACAAGAGACCCAGTACTTC.

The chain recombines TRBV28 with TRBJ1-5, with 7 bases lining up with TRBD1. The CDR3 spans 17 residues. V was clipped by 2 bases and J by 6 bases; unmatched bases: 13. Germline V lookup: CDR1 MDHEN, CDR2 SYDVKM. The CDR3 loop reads CASSLMSGGGGGQPQHF. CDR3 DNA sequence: TGTGCCAGCAGTTTAATGTCTGGAGGGGGCGGTGGTCAGCCCCAGCATTTT.

The CDR3 region is CASGGALAFF. CDR3 bases: TGTGCCAGCGGGGGGGCCCTAGCTTTCTTT. The V and J genes are TRBV27 and TRBJ1-1, with D maybe TRBD1 (6 bases). Germline CDR1 is MNHEY and CDR2 is SMNVEV (reference sequence). The CDR3 sequence is 10 residues long. V was cut by 8 bases and J by 10 bases, with 11 bases left in between.